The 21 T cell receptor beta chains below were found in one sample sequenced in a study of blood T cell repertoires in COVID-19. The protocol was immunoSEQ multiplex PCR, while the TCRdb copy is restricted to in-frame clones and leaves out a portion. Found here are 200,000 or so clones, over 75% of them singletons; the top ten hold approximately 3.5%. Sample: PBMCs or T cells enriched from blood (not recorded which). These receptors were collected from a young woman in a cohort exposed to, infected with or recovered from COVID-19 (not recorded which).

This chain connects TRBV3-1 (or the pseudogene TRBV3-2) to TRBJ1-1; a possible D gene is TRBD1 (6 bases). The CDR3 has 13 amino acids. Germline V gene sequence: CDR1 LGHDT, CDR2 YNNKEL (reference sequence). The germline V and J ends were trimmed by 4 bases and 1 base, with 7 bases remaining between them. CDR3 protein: CASSLQGNTEAFF. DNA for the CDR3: TGTGCCAGCAGCCTACAGGGGAACACTGAAGCTTTCTTT.

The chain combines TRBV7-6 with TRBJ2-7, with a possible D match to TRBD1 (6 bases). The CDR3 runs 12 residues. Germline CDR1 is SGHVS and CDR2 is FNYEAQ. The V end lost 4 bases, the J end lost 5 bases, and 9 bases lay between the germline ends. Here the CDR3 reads CASSSRDNEQYF. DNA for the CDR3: TGTGCCAGCAGCTCCCGGGACAACGAGCAGTACTTC.

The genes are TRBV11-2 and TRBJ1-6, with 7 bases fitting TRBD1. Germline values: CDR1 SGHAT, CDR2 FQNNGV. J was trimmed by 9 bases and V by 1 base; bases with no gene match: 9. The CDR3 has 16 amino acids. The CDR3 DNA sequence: TGTGCCAGCAGCTTAGTGCCCGGGACAGAGGCTTCACCCCTCCACTTT. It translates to CASSLVPGTEASPLHF.

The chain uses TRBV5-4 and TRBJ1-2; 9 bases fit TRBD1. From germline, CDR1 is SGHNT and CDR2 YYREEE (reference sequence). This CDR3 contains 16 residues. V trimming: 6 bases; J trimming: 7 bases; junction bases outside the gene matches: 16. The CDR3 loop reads CASTIGRGTGSVGYTF. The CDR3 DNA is TGTGCCAGCACCATAGGGAGGGGGACAGGGTCCGTTGGCTACACCTTC. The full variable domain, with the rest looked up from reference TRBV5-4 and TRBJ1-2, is ETGVTQSPTHLIKTRGQQVTLRCSSQSGHNTVSWYQQALGQGPQFIFQYYREEENGRGNFPPRFSGLQFPNYSSELNVNALELDDSALYLCASTIGRGTGSVGYTFGSGTRLTVV.

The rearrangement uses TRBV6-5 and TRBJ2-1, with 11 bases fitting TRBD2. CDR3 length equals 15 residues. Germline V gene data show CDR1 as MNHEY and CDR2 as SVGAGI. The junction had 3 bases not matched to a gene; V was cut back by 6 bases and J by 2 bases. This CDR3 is CASSQLAGAYNEQFF. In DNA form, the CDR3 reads TGTGCCAGCAGCCAACTAGCGGGAGCCTACAATGAGCAGTTCTTC.

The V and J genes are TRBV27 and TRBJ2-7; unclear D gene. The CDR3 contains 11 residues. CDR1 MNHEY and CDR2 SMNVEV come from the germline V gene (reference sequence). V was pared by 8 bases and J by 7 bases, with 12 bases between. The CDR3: CASLRPGEQYF. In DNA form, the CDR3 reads TGTGCCAGCCTACGCCCCGGGGAGCAGTACTTC.

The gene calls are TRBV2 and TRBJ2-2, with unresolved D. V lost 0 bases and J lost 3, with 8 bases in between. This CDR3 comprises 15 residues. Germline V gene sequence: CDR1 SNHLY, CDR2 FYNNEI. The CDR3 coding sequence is TGTGCCAGCAGTGAAGCCAACTACTACACCGGGGAGCTGTTTTTT. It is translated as CASSEANYYTGELFF.

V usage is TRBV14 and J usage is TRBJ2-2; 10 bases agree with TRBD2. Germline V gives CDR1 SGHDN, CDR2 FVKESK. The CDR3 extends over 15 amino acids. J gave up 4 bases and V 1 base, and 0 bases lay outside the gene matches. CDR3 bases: TGTGCCAGCAGCCAAGGACTAGCGGGCACCGGGGAGCTGTTTTTT. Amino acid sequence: CASSQGLAGTGELFF.

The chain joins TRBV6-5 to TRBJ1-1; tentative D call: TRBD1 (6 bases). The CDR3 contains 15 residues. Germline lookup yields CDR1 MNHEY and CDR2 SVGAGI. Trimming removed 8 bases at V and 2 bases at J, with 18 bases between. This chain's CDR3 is CASSNRGGVNTEAFF. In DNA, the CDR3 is TGTGCCAGCTCCAACCGAGGGGGAGTAAACACTGAAGCTTTCTTT.

In DNA, the CDR3 is TGTGCCAGCAGCGTAGCCCTAACTAGGTTCGATGAGCAGTTCTTC. Protein product: CASSVALTRFDEQFF. The J gene is TRBJ2-1, the V gene TRBV9; a possible D gene is TRBD2 (5 bases). The germline CDR1 and CDR2 sequences are SGDLS and YYNGEE. CDR3 size: 15 residues. V shed 0 bases and J shed 8 bases, with 15 bases lying between them.

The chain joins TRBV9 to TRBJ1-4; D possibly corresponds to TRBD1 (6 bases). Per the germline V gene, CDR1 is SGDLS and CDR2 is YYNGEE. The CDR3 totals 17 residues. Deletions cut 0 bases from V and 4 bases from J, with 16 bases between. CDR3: CASSVGGVRGHNEKLFF. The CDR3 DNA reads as TGTGCCAGCAGCGTAGGGGGCGTGAGGGGACATAATGAAAAACTGTTTTTT.

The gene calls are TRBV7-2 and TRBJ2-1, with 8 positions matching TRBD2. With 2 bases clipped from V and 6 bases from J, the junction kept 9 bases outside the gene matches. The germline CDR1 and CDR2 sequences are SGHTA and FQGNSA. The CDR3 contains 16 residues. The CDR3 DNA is TGTGCCAGCAGCTTAATGACCGGACTAGCCGGCAATGAGCAGTTCTTC. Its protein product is CASSLMTGLAGNEQFF.

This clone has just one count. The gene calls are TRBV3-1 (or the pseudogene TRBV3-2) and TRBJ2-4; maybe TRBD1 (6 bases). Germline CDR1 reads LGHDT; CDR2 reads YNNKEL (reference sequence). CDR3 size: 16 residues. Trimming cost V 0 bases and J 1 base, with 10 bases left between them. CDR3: CASSQDVRGAKNIQYF. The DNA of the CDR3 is TGTGCCAGCAGCCAAGATGTAAGGGGGGCCAAAAACATTCAGTACTTC.

The CDR3 nucleotides are TGTGCCAGCAGTTATGGACTAGCGGGAGAGGGTTCCTACAATGAGCAGTTCTTC. Its translation: CASSYGLAGEGSYNEQFF. V is TRBV6-2 or TRBV6-3 and J is TRBJ2-1; 13 nucleotides line up with TRBD2. CDR1 is MNHEY and CDR2 is SVGEGT in the germline V gene. J lost 1 base, V lost 3 bases, and 6 bases had no gene match. The CDR3 spans 18 residues.

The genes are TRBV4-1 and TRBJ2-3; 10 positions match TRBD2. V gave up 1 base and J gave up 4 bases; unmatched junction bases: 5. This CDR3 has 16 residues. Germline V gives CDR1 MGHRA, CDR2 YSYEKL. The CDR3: CASSQGGSGRPDTQYF. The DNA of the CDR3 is TGCGCCAGCAGCCAAGGTGGTAGCGGGAGGCCAGATACGCAGTATTTT.

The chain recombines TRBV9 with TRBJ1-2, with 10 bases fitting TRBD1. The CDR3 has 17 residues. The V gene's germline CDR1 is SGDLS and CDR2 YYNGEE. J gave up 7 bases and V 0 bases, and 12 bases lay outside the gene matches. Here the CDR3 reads CASSVEPWGDRGSGYTF. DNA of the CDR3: TGTGCCAGCAGCGTAGAGCCGTGGGGGGACAGGGGCTCTGGCTACACCTTC.

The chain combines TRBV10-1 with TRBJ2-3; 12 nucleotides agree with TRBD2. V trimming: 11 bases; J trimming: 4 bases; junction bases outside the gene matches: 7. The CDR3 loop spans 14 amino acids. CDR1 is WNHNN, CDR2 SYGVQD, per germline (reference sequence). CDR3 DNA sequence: TGCGCCCGCGGGGGACTAGCGGGCCCAGATACGCAGTATTTT. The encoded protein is CARGGLAGPDTQYF.

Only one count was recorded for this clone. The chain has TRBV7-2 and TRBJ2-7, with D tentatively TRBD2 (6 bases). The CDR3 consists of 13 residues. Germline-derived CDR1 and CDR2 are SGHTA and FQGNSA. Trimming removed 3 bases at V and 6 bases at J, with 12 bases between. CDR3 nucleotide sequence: TGTGCCAGCAGCTTTAAACCCGGGGGCGAGCAGTACTTC. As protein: CASSFKPGGEQYF.

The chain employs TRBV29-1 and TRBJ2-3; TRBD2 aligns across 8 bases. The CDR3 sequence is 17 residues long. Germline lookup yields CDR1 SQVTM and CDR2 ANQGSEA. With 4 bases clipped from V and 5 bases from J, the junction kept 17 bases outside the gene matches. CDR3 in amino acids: CSVVLLAGGGLVDTQYF. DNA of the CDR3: TGCAGCGTTGTGTTGCTAGCGGGTGGCGGGTTGGTAGATACGCAGTATTTT.

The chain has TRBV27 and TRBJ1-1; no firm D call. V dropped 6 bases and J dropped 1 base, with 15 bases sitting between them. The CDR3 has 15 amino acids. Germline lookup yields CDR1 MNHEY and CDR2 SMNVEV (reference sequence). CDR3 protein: CASRPRGDGNTEAFF. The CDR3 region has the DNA TGTGCCAGCAGACCACGCGGGGATGGGAACACTGAAGCTTTCTTT.

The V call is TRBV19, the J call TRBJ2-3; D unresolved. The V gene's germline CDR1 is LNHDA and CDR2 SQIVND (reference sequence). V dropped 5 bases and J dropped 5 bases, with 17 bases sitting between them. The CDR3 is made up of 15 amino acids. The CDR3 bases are TGTGCCAGTAGTTATTCAGGTTCACACGGAGATACGCAGTATTTT. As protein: CASSYSGSHGDTQYF.